This T cell receptor (beta chain) was observed in a study of T-cell memory formation after mild COVID-19. Study-wide context: Largely donor-specific TCR clusters were found. The study, taken as a whole, reports: Among CD4+ contracting clones, most were CM and EM, and CD8+ ones EMRA.

cDNA libraries for TCR alpha and TCR beta, carrying sample barcodes and UMIs, came from 5'RACE with constant-segment primers. From the 5' RACE reads, TCRdb called clonotypes with MiXCR, one entry per CDR3 protein. The sample gives 300,000 to 350,000 distinct CDR3 sequences, 10% to 15% of which show up once; over 20% is in the top ten. J was trimmed by 6 bases and V by 8 bases; bases with no gene match: 5. The CDR3 has 13 amino acids. The germline gives CDR1 SGHDN, CDR2 FVKESK. Of note for this clonotype: No antigen is known for it.

The sequenced sample consisted of PBMCs or a T cell subset sorted from them (not recorded which). J is TRBJ2-1 and V is TRBV14, with 9 positions matching TRBD1. This receptor was taken from a man aged 18 to 29 who had mild COVID-19 (a few samples of this study predate the infection). Cell type and time point are not known. This CDR3 is CASGTGIANEQFF. As DNA, the CDR3 is TGTGCCAGCGGGACAGGGATTGCCAATGAGCAGTTCTTC.